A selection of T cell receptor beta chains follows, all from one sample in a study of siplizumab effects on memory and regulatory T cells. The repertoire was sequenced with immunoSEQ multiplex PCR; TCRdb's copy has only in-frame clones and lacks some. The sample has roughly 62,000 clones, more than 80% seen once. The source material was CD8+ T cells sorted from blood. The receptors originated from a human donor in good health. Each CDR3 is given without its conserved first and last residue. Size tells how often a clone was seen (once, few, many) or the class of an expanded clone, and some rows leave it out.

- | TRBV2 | ASSEGLLTDTQY
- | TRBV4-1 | ASSPPGIAGGGEQY
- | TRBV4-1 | ASSQDPHSDTLSYGYT
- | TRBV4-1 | ASSQDERDGIEQY
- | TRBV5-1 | ASSDSAGVSNEQF
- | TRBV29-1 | SVARVEVDEQF
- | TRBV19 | ASRGISYEQY
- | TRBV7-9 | AIVGNTGELF
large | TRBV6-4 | ASASSADTGELF
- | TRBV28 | ASRAGHNYEQY
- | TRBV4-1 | ASSQGQGVPYEQY
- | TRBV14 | ASSQEGLGTYEQY
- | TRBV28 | ASSLDKEGGYTEAF
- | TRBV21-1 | ASSKRTATDTGELF
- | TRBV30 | AWSAGGRDTQY
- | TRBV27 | ASSLVGTSSYNEQF
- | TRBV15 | ATSRGAGVTYEQF
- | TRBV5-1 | ASSLASSGPGRDEQY
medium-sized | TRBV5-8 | ASSLSYTGELF
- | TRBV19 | ASSGERAVEQY
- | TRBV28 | ASSSWGTQY
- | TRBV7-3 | ASSQGLALEQY
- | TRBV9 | ASSPESGLYNEQY
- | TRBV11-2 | ASSLALASSYNEQF
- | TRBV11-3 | ASTRPGSPLH
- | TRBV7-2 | ASSTGQGSPYEQY
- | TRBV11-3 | ASSRNHGGLTDTQY
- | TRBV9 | ASSVVSGRDYGYT
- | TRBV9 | ASSLYPESSYEQY
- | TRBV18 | ASSLGPNTEAF
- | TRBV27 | ASNRDPAGGGQETQY
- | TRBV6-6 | ASSYRGYEQY
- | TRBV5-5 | ASSLGRSSNQPQH